This entry lists 6 T cell receptor beta chains sequenced from one sample in a study of CD8 T cells in Susac syndrome. It was with random hexamers that 0.5 to 1 ug RNA was reverse transcribed. MiXCR, run by TCRdb on the immunoSEQ multiplex PCR reads, gives a single entry per CDR3 protein. The repertoire holds 70,000 or so distinct CDR3 sequences, with around 96% as singletons. The sequenced sample consisted of CD8+ T cells from PBMCs. Receptors were obtained from a human donor with multiple sclerosis.

The chain couples TRBV12-3 or TRBV12-4 to TRBJ2-2, with D possibly being TRBD1 (6 bases). Trimming left V 8 bases short and J 1 base short, with 14 bases between. The CDR3 is 15 amino acids. The chain's CDR3 is CASLNGQKNTGELFF. DNA for the CDR3: TGTGCCAGCCTGAACGGACAGAAGAACACCGGGGAGCTGTTTTTT.

The J gene is TRBJ2-2, the V gene TRBV13, with D unclear. CDR3 size: 13 residues. In germline, CDR1 is PRHDT, CDR2 FYEKMQ (reference sequence). V lost 5 bases and J 6 bases, leaving 10 bases between the germline ends. The CDR3 DNA is TGTGCCAGCAGCCCAGCCCAGTCCGGGGAGCTGTTTTTT. Its protein product is CASSPAQSGELFF.

This rearrangement joins TRBV29-1 to TRBJ2-7; D is perhaps TRBD2 (6 bases). Trimming removed 7 bases at V and 5 bases at J, with 15 bases between. From germline, CDR1 is SQVTM and CDR2 ANQGSEA. This CDR3 has 12 amino acids. The CDR3 sequence is CSEPTSFHEQYF. The CDR3 DNA reads TGCAGCGAACCGACTAGTTTCCACGAGCAGTACTTC.

This sequence joins TRBV2 and TRBJ2-7, with D unresolved. The CDR3 is 13 amino acids. Germline CDR1 reads SNHLY; CDR2 reads FYNNEI. V was cut by 0 bases and J by 2 bases, with 5 bases left in between. The CDR3 reads CASSEAYTYEQYF. The CDR3 nucleotides are TGTGCCAGCAGTGAAGCCTATACCTACGAGCAGTACTTC.

The chain links TRBV29-1 to TRBJ2-2, with D perhaps TRBD1 or TRBD2 (5 bases each). CDR1 SQVTM and CDR2 ANQGSEA come from the germline V gene. The V end was cut by 8 bases, the J end by 0 bases, with 10 bases between. The CDR3 length is 13 residues. In DNA form, the CDR3 reads TGCAGCACTGAGGGGCCGAACACCGGGGAGCTGTTTTTT. It translates to CSTEGPNTGELFF.

The gene calls are TRBV19 and TRBJ1-1; 10 positions match TRBD1. V gave up 11 bases and J gave up 1 base; unmatched junction bases: 7. Per the germline V gene, CDR1 is LNHDA and CDR2 is SQIVND (reference sequence). The CDR3 is made up of 14 amino acids. CDR3 DNA: TGTGCCGTGACGACAGGGGGCACGAACACTGAAGCTTTCTTT. Encoded protein: CAVTTGGTNTEAFF.